This TCR beta chain originates from a study of read filtering for tumor transcriptome and immune sequencing. Germline assignment: CDR1 SGHRS and CDR2 YFSETQ. The CDR3 spans 13 residues. The library was built from about 400 ng RNA with molecular barcoded adaptors for alpha/delta and beta/gamma chains. TCRdb itself ran the reads through MiXCR, one entry per CDR3 protein. The table includes more than 100,000 distinct CDR3 sequences, roughly 13% detected once. This clonotype was seen many times. Mismatch with germline at one junction end may stem from a read error. The chain carries TRBV5-1 and TRBJ1-5; D call uncertain. This clonotype was obtained from a donor older than 35 with multiple myeloma. The specimen was a population of CD138-negative cells sorted from bone marrow. The CDR3 DNA reads TGTGCCAGCAGCTTAACAGGCAATCAGCCCCAGCATTTT. Translating gives CASSLTGNQPQHF. The full variable domain, in which reference TRBV5-1 and TRBJ1-5 provide the parts outside the CDR3, is KAGVTQTPRYLIKTRGQQVTLSCSPISGHRSVSWYQQTPGQGLQFLFEYFSETQRNKGNFPGRFSGRQFSNSRSEMNVSTLELGDSALYLCASSLTGNQPQHFGDGTRLSIL.